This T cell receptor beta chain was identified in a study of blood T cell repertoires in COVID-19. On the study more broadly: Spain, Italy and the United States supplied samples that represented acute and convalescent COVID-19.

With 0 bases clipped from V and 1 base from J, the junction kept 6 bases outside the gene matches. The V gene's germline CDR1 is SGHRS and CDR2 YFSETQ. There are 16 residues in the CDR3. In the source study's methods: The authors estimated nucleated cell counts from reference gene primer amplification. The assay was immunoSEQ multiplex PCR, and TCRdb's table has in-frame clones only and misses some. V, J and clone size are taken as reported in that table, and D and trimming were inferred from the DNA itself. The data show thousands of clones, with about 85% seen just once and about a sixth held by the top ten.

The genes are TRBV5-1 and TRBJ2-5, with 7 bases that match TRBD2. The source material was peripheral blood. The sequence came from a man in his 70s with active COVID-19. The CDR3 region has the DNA TGCGCCAGCAGCTTGGGCAGCGGGACGGCCCAAGAGACCCAGTACTTC. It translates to CASSLGSGTAQETQYF.